The 12 T cell receptor beta chains below all came from one sample that was sequenced in a study of cytomegalovirus exposure and HLA in healthy donors. A multiplex PCR was run with 60 Vbeta primers and 13 Jbeta primers. Method: immunoSEQ multiplex PCR; TCRdb's copy keeps in-frame clones and lacks some. The sample has about 140,000 clones, approximately 88% seen once. The sequencing sample was made of PBMCs. The source is a woman between 35 and 50 years old in good health and CMV-seronegative.

The chain carries TRBV5-1 and TRBJ2-5, with TRBD2 identical over 11 bases. This CDR3 spans 16 amino acids. V shed 2 bases, J shed 0 bases, and the junction held 3 bases outside the gene matches. Looked up from germline, CDR1 is SGHRS and CDR2 is YFSETQ. For the CDR3, the DNA is TGCGCCAGCAGCTTCGGGACTAGCGGTTACCAAGAGACCCAGTACTTC. It codes for CASSFGTSGYQETQYF.

The chain recombines TRBV19 with TRBJ1-4, with 9 bases aligning to TRBD1. The CDR3 runs 13 residues. Germline trimming cut 6 bases from V and 7 bases from J; bases unmatched to any gene: 3. The germline V gene has CDR1 LNHDA and CDR2 SQIVND (reference sequence). This CDR3 reads CASSGTGLEKLFF. The CDR3 nucleotides read TGTGCCAGTAGCGGGACAGGGCTTGAAAAACTGTTTTTT.

On this clone itself: Because it lacks the conserved phenylalanine or tryptophan at the end, this CDR3 is likely a read error. The DNA is left out, because the CDR3 cannot be placed on it with certainty; the CDR3 is given as TCRdb lists it. The chain joins TRBV13 to TRBJ1-2; TRBD1 is the table's D call, not checked against the DNA. Inclusive of both ends, the CDR3 amounts to 12 amino acids. CDR1 and CDR2 (germline): PRHDT, FYEKMQ (reference sequence). CDR3 amino acids: CASSVRDRGVSV.

The gene calls are TRBV19 and TRBJ2-1; D is unresolved. CDR1 LNHDA and CDR2 SQIVND come from the germline V gene (reference sequence). The CDR3 sequence is 14 residues long. Between the trimmed V and J ends, which lost 5 bases and 0 bases, there was a span of 8 bases. The CDR3 reads CASSSPSSYNEQFF. CDR3 in DNA: TGTGCCAGTAGTTCACCGAGCTCCTACAATGAGCAGTTCTTC.

The chain has TRBV6-1 and TRBJ2-5, with D perhaps matching TRBD1 (5 bases). The CDR3 runs 14 residues. Germline V gives CDR1 MNHNS, CDR2 SASEGT. Trimming took 5 bases from V and 13 from J, leaving 23 bases between them. CDR3 bases: TGTGCCAGCAGTCTGTTAGGGGTGAACTACGAGCGGTACTTC. Translated, it gives CASSLLGVNYERYF.

This clone was detected only a few times. This sequence joins TRBV7-6 and TRBJ2-3; tentatively, D is TRBD2 (6 bases). Per germline, CDR1 SGHVS and CDR2 FNYEAQ. The CDR3 is made up of 14 amino acids. V shed 2 bases and J shed 0 bases, with 6 bases lying between them. The CDR3 nucleotides are TGTGCCAGCAGCTTACGGGAGAGCACAGATACGCAGTATTTT. This sequence encodes CASSLRESTDTQYF.

The chain couples TRBV25-1 to TRBJ2-5, with 10 bases fitting TRBD2. Unmatched junction bases numbered 4, after V lost 7 bases and J lost 5 bases. The germline gives CDR1 MGHDK, CDR2 SYGVNS. The CDR3 has 13 amino acids. The CDR3 loop reads CASTLAGRETQYF. In DNA form, the CDR3 reads TGTGCCAGCACACTAGCGGGAAGGGAGACCCAGTACTTC.

The V call is TRBV18, the J call TRBJ2-5; no clear D. CDR1 KGHSH and CDR2 LQKENI come from the germline V gene. The V gene lost 1 base and the J gene lost 2 bases, with 8 bases spanning the gap. This CDR3 contains 14 residues. CDR3 residues: CASSPRRTQETQYF. The CDR3 DNA reads TGTGCCAGCTCACCACGGAGAACTCAAGAGACCCAGTACTTC.

V and J are TRBV13 and TRBJ2-2; TRBD1 matches 12 bases. The CDR3 consists of 15 residues. The germline CDR1 and CDR2 sequences are PRHDT and FYEKMQ (reference sequence). The V gene end was trimmed by 4 bases and the J gene end by 6 bases; junction bases not matched to a gene: 3. The CDR3 bases are TGTGCCAGCAGCTCCCGGGACAGGGGGCCCGGGGAGCTGTTTTTT. Its translation is CASSSRDRGPGELFF.

This chain joins TRBV5-1 and TRBJ1-1; D is perhaps TRBD1 (6 bases). Trimming took 0 bases from V and 2 from J, leaving 8 bases between them. Per germline, CDR1 SGHRS and CDR2 YFSETQ. The CDR3 totals 14 residues. The CDR3 loop is CASSLDRVNTEAFF. In nucleotides, the CDR3 is TGCGCCAGCAGCTTGGACAGGGTTAACACTGAAGCTTTCTTT.

The CDR3, as DNA: TGTGCCAGTAGGATTAGCGGAGCGTCCTACGAGCAGTACTTC. Amino acids: CASRISGASYEQYF. The chain has TRBV19 and TRBJ2-7; D perhaps matches TRBD2 (6 bases). Per the germline V gene, CDR1 is LNHDA and CDR2 is SQIVND (reference sequence). The CDR3 has 14 residues. Trimming took off 6 bases at V and 1 base at J, with 13 bases between the two ends.

This chain joins TRBV5-6 and TRBJ1-4, with D possibly being TRBD1 (5 bases). CDR3 length equals 15 residues. V shed 4 bases and J shed 0 bases, with 10 bases lying between them. Germline V lookup: CDR1 SGHDT, CDR2 YYEEEE. The CDR3 DNA sequence: TGTGCCAGCAGCCGCCAGGGTGCAACTAATGAAAAACTGTTTTTT. Residues: CASSRQGATNEKLFF.